Each of the 20 T cell receptor beta chains below was sequenced from the same sample in a study of cytotoxic CD8 clonotypes in ibrutinib-treated CLL. Profiling relied on immunoSEQ multiplex PCR, and the TCRdb table lists in-frame clones only, not all of them. In the table there are about 330,000 clones, around 66% of which are singletons. Sequences were derived from PBMCs, sampled after 36 months of ibrutinib treatment. The receptors here all came from a human donor with chronic lymphocytic leukemia.

This rearrangement joins TRBV4-3 to TRBJ1-5; the D is unclear. Germline lookup yields CDR1 LGHNA and CDR2 YSLEER. V lost 0 bases to trimming and J lost 5 bases, with 11 bases between them. This CDR3 comprises 15 residues. The CDR3 sequence is CASSQDLLPDQPQHF. Here the CDR3 DNA reads TGCGCCAGCAGCCAAGATCTCCTCCCAGATCAGCCCCAGCATTTT.

V usage is TRBV11-2 and J usage is TRBJ2-7, with 8 bases aligning to TRBD2. The CDR3 runs to 14 residues. The V gene's germline CDR1 is SGHAT and CDR2 FQNNGV. The V segment lost 1 base and the J segment 6 bases; nucleotides outside the gene matches: 5. CDR3 in DNA: TGTGCCAGCAGCTTAGGTACGGGAGGGGTCGAGCAGTACTTC. Translating it yields CASSLGTGGVEQYF. The full variable domain, completed using reference TRBV11-2 and TRBJ2-7, is EAGVAQSPRYKIIEKRQSVAFWCNPISGHATLYWYQQILGQGPKLLIQFQNNGVVDDSQLPKDRFSAERLKGVDSTLKIQPAKLEDSAVYLCASSLGTGGVEQYFGPGTRLTVT.

The chain links TRBV19 to TRBJ1-2; no clear D. This CDR3 has 15 residues. The V end was cut by 7 bases, the J end by 0 bases, with 15 bases between. The germline V gene has CDR1 LNHDA and CDR2 SQIVND (reference sequence). The CDR3 here is CASTAFSGANYGYTF. CDR3 sequence (DNA): TGTGCCAGTACCGCCTTTTCAGGAGCTAACTATGGCTACACCTTC.

This sequence joins TRBV9 and TRBJ2-1; D gene unclear. Per the germline V gene, CDR1 is SGDLS and CDR2 is YYNGEE. The CDR3 is 13 amino acids. Trimming cost V 5 bases and J 6 bases, with 12 bases left between them. DNA of the CDR3: TGTGCCAGCAGTTCGCTAGTGGGCAATGAGCAGTTCTTC. Residues: CASSSLVGNEQFF.

The chain uses TRBV4-1 and TRBJ1-5; possibly TRBD1 for D (5 bases). This CDR3 comprises 17 residues. V shed 3 bases and J shed 0 bases, with 15 bases lying between them. Germline CDR1 MGHRA, CDR2 YSYEKL. CDR3 sequence (DNA): TGCGCCAGCAGCCATATAAGGGGTCGGGTTAGCAATCAGCCCCAGCATTTT. Translated, it gives CASSHIRGRVSNQPQHF.

The rearrangement joins TRBV18 to TRBJ1-6; D ambiguous. CDR1 KGHSH and CDR2 LQKENI come from the germline V gene. CDR3 size: 15 residues. V gave up 1 base and J gave up 6 bases, with 10 bases separating them. The CDR3 loop reads CASSPLDGFNSPLHF. The CDR3 region has the DNA TGTGCCAGCTCACCACTGGATGGGTTTAATTCACCCCTCCACTTT.

This clone was seen only once. The rearrangement links TRBV11-3 to TRBJ2-3; 7 bases line up with TRBD1. CDR1 is SGHNT, CDR2 YENEEA, per germline. This CDR3 spans 17 amino acids. V shed 5 bases, J shed 1 base, and the junction held 12 bases outside the gene matches. As DNA, the CDR3 is TGTGCCAGCAGCCGCGAGACAGGGATCATTGGCACAGATACGCAGTATTTT. Translated, it gives CASSRETGIIGTDTQYF.

CDR3 nucleotide sequence: TGCGCCAGCAGCAGAGGGGAAAGCACAGATACGCAGTATTTT. It yields the protein CASSRGESTDTQYF. V usage is TRBV5-1 and J usage is TRBJ2-3; D is perhaps TRBD1 or TRBD2 (5 bases each). V gave up 4 bases and J gave up 0 bases, with 9 bases separating them. Germline loops: CDR1 SGHRS, CDR2 YFSETQ. The CDR3 has 14 amino acids.

In this sample, this clone turned up once. The chain is built from TRBV6-5 and TRBJ1-1, with TRBD1 as a possible D gene (5 bases). Germline-derived CDR1 and CDR2 are MNHEY and SVGAGI. V dropped 0 bases and J dropped 5 bases, with 10 bases sitting between them. The CDR3 consists of 14 residues. This CDR3 is CASSYSQGGTEAFF. The CDR3 nucleotides read TGTGCCAGCAGTTACTCTCAGGGAGGGACTGAAGCTTTCTTT.

J is TRBJ1-2 and V is TRBV11-2; 8 nucleotides agree with TRBD1. Losses at the gene ends were 1 base for V and 4 bases for J; bases not matched to a gene: 2. CDR1 is SGHAT and CDR2 is FQNNGV in the germline V gene. CDR3 length: 14 residues. CDR3 sequence (DNA): TGTGCCAGCAGCTTAGGACAGGGGATCTATGGCTACACCTTC. Its protein is CASSLGQGIYGYTF.

The chain combines TRBV6-6 with TRBJ1-2, with D perhaps matching TRBD1 (5 bases). V was pared by 7 bases and J by 0 bases, with 18 bases between. The V gene's germline CDR1 is MNHNY and CDR2 SVGAGI (reference sequence). This CDR3 is 16 amino acids long. CDR3 region: CASIPSPGRANYGYTF. For the CDR3, the DNA is TGTGCCAGCATTCCCTCCCCAGGGAGAGCTAACTATGGCTACACCTTC.

V gene TRBV2 combines with J gene TRBJ2-7, with TRBD2 matching 9 bases. This CDR3 is 17 amino acids long. V gave up 6 bases and J gave up 4 bases; unmatched junction bases: 16. The V gene's germline CDR1 is SNHLY and CDR2 FYNNEI. CDR3 region: CASSAKIWLAGTYEQYF. CDR3 nucleotides: TGTGCCAGCAGCGCGAAGATATGGCTAGCGGGGACATACGAGCAGTACTTC. The whole variable domain, remainder taken from reference TRBV2 and TRBJ2-7, is EPEVTQTPSHQVTQMGQEVILRCVPISNHLYFYWYRQILGQKVEFLVSFYNNEISEKSEIFDDQFSVERPDGSNFTLKIRSTKLEDSAMYFCASSAKIWLAGTYEQYFGPGTRLTVT.

The V gene is TRBV5-6, the J gene TRBJ2-5; 8 bases map to TRBD2. Germline V CDR1 and CDR2: SGHDT, YYEEEE. CDR3 length: 15 residues. J gave up 0 bases and V 3 bases, and 4 bases lay outside the gene matches. The CDR3 region has the DNA TGTGCCAGCAGCTCTTTAGCGGGGAACCAAGAGACCCAGTACTTC. Translated: CASSSLAGNQETQYF.

The rearrangement joins TRBV9 to TRBJ2-5, with TRBD2 identical over 7 bases. Germline V gives CDR1 SGDLS, CDR2 YYNGEE. V lost 4 bases, J lost 5 bases, and 14 bases stayed unmatched. The CDR3 spans 16 residues. CDR3 in DNA: TGTGCCAGCAGCCCTGACAACTGGGAGGGATCCGAGACCCAGTACTTC. Translated, it gives CASSPDNWEGSETQYF. The full variable domain, in which reference TRBV9 and TRBJ2-5 provide the parts outside the CDR3, is DSGVTQTPKHLITATGQRVTLRCSPRSGDLSVYWYQQSLDQGLQFLIQYYNGEERAKGNILERFSAQQFPDLHSELNLSSLELGDSALYFCASSPDNWEGSETQYFGPGTRLLVL.

The rearrangement links TRBV7-2 to TRBJ2-7; a weak D match, TRBD2 (5 bases). V was clipped by 6 bases and J by 2 bases, with 17 bases between them. Germline CDR1 SGHTA, CDR2 FQGNSA. The CDR3 consists of 15 residues. CDR3 coding DNA: TGTGCCAGCAGGGTCATCGGGCTAGCTCCCTACGAGCAGTACTTC. Translated, it gives CASRVIGLAPYEQYF.

The V gene is TRBV9, the J gene TRBJ1-2, with 8 bases aligning to TRBD1. The germline V gene has CDR1 SGDLS and CDR2 YYNGEE. Losses at the gene ends were 5 bases for V and 6 bases for J; bases not matched to a gene: 12. The CDR3 runs 15 residues. CDR3 residues: CASRSGQGAVHGYTF. Written as DNA, the CDR3 is TGTGCCAGCAGGAGTGGGCAGGGGGCAGTGCATGGCTACACCTTC.

V and J are TRBV6-5 and TRBJ2-3, with D unclear. With 8 bases removed from V and 2 bases from J, the gap between germline ends came to 11 bases. Germline CDR1 is MNHEY and CDR2 is SVGAGI. The CDR3 consists of 13 residues. CDR3 region: CASRPEATDTQYF. CDR3 DNA: TGTGCCAGCCGACCCGAGGCCACAGATACGCAGTATTTT.

The V and J genes are TRBV7-9 and TRBJ2-7; D call uncertain. V was shortened by 6 bases and J by 6 bases, with 15 bases between the two germline ends. The CDR3 contains 13 residues. Germline CDR1 reads SEHNR; CDR2 reads FQNEAQ (reference sequence). CDR3: CASRGGASFEQYF. The DNA of the CDR3 is TGTGCCAGCAGGGGCGGTGCTAGTTTCGAGCAGTACTTC.

This chain joins TRBV4-1 and TRBJ2-7; tentative D call: TRBD1 (5 bases). From germline, CDR1 is MGHRA and CDR2 YSYEKL. The CDR3 has 14 residues. V shed 2 bases and J shed 2 bases, with 10 bases lying between them. The CDR3 DNA follows: TGCGCCAGCAGCCAACACAGGAAAACCTACGAGCAGTACTTC. It encodes CASSQHRKTYEQYF.

This clone was counted a few times. The chain uses TRBV7-6 and TRBJ1-3; D may be TRBD1 (5 bases). V was pared by 3 bases and J by 0 bases, with 12 bases between. The CDR3 has 16 amino acids. Germline loops: CDR1 SGHVS, CDR2 FNYEAQ. This CDR3 reads CASSFGTLSSGNTIYF. CDR3 in DNA: TGTGCCAGCAGCTTTGGGACTCTGAGCTCTGGAAACACCATATATTTT.